The entry that follows covers one T cell receptor beta chain sequence. Its ends do not fully match the called genes, so a read error is possible. Distinct nucleotide sequences in the sample also encode this CDR3. This PCR relied on a set of 60 Vbeta primers and 13 Jbeta primers. Clones were sequenced by immunoSEQ multiplex PCR, and TCRdb holds only the in-frame ones, with some missing. The table records about 120,000 clones, 83% of them present only once. This record comes from a study of cytomegalovirus exposure and HLA in healthy donors. As for the study in general: An earlier analysis identified approximately 120 million unique TCR beta sequences in 150 million to 200 million T cells. Tens of millions of unique TCRs, all from HLA-typed donors, were included in an early release of the data.

Germline lookup yields CDR1 LNHDA and CDR2 SQIVND (reference sequence). This CDR3 contains 17 residues. This receptor was identified in a woman between 35 and 50 years old in good health and CMV-seropositive. The gene calls are TRBV19 and TRBJ2-7; the match to TRBD1 covers 7 bases. The sample comprised PBMCs. The CDR3: CASSPTLNRGLLYEQYF. CDR3 sequence (DNA): TGTGCTAGTAGTCCCACTCTTAACAGGGGCCTGTTGTACGAGCAGTACTTC. Complete variable domain (other parts from reference TRBV19 and TRBJ2-7): DGGITQSPKYLFRKEGQNVTLSCEQNLNHDAMYWYRQDPGQGLRLIYYSQIVNDFQKGDIAEGYSVSREKKESFPLTVTSAQKNPTAFYLCASSPTLNRGLLYEQYFGPGTRLTVT.